This entry is about one T cell receptor (beta chain). Trimming pared 5 bases from V and 4 bases from J, leaving 8 bases between. The CDR3 has 12 residues. The germline V gene encodes CDR1 SGHRS and CDR2 YFSETQ. The data stem from a study of blood T cell repertoires in COVID-19. Looking at the study overall: Specimens from acute and convalescent COVID-19 originated in the United States, Italy and Spain.

Profiling relied on immunoSEQ multiplex PCR, and the TCRdb table lists in-frame clones only, not all of them. The data hold roughly 60,000 clones, with approximately 86% observed a single time. This chain joins TRBV5-1 and TRBJ2-3; D is unclear. This receptor was taken from a human donor with active COVID-19. The donor label of this sample is uncertain. Sequencing used peripheral blood. The CDR3 loop reads CASRAEADTQYF. For the CDR3, the DNA is TGCGCCAGCAGGGCCGAGGCAGATACGCAGTATTTT.